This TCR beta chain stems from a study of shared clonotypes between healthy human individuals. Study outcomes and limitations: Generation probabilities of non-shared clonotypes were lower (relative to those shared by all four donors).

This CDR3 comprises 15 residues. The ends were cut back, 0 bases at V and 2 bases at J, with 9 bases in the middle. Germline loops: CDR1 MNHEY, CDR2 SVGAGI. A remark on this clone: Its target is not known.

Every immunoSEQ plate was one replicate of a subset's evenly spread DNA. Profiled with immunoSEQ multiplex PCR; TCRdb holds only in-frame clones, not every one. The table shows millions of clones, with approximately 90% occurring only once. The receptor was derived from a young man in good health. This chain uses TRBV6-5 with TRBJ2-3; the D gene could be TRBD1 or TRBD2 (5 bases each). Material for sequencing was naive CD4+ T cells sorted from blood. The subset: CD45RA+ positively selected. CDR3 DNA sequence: TGTGCCAGCAGTTACTCGACGGGGACCACAGATACGCAGTATTTT. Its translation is CASSYSTGTTDTQYF.